This is a list of T cell receptor beta chains from one sample in a study of T cell clonotyping in hematopoietic cell transplantation. Some clones are missing from TCRdb's copy, which holds only in-frame ones; the method was immunoSEQ multiplex PCR. The data contain about 4,500 clones, under 85% of them singletons. The sample was peripheral blood mononuclear cells, taken 180 days after allogeneic stem cell transplant. Receptors were obtained from a male patient in his sixties who had an allogeneic stem cell transplant from an unrelated donor, so T cells may come from the graft donor. Some clones in this sample may be carry-over from other donors' samples. CDR3s include the opening cysteine and the closing phenylalanine or tryptophan. The D gene is left open where the match is weak. Expanded clones are given a class, and other clones once, few, many or no size at all.

CDR3 protein	CDR3 DNA	CDR3 length	V gene	J gene	D gene	clone size
CASSKDGTGGSLGYTF	TGTGCCAGCAGCAAAGATGGGACAGGGGGCTCCCTTGGCTACACCTTC	16	TRBV21-1	TRBJ1-2	NA	NA
CASSSPGGPTREQYF	TGTGCCAGCAGCTCCCCGGGAGGGCCGACGAGAGAGCAGTACTTC	15	TRBV5-4	TRBJ2-7	TRBD2	NA
CASSYSGVPSYEQYF	TGTGCCAGCAGTTACTCCGGCGTACCCTCCTACGAGCAGTACTTC	15	TRBV6-5	TRBJ2-7	NA	NA
CASSSPGQGKKLFF	TGTGCCAGCAGTTCTCCGGGACAGGGTAAAAAACTGTTTTTT	14	TRBV7-2	TRBJ1-4	TRBD1	NA
CASSLQETQYF	TGCGCCAGCAGCCTCCAAGAGACCCAGTACTTC	11	TRBV5-1	TRBJ2-5	NA	NA
CASSLSASGGTGELFF	TGTGCCAGCAGTTTATCGGCTAGCGGGGGCACCGGGGAGCTGTTTTTT	16	TRBV27	TRBJ2-2	TRBD2	NA
CASSMALDGNYGYTF	TGTGCCAGTAGTATGGCCCTGGACGGCAACTATGGCTACACCTTC	15	TRBV19	TRBJ1-2	NA	once
CASSVNLKGQGAYNEQFF	TGTGCCAGCAGCGTAAATTTGAAGGGACAGGGGGCTTACAATGAGCAGTTCTTC	18	TRBV9	TRBJ2-1	TRBD1	once
CASSQEYNQPQHF	TGCGCCAGCAGCCAAGAATACAATCAGCCCCAGCATTTT	13	TRBV4-3	TRBJ1-5	NA	NA
CASSQSPGSGLTYEQYF	TGTGCCAGCAGCCAAAGTCCAGGGTCAGGGTTAACCTACGAGCAGTACTTC	17	TRBV11-3	TRBJ2-7	NA	NA
CASRGTSANEQFF	TGTGCCAGTAGGGGGACTAGTGCCAATGAGCAGTTCTTC	13	TRBV27	TRBJ2-1	TRBD2	few
CASSYGRLDRGDTQYF	TGTGCCAGCAGTTACGGCCGGCTAGACAGGGGAGATACGCAGTATTTT	16	TRBV6-5	TRBJ2-3	TRBD1	NA
CASSSSSGGVYEQYF	TGTGCCAGCAGCTCCTCCTCAGGGGGAGTATACGAGCAGTACTTC	15	TRBV7-6	TRBJ2-7	TRBD1	few
CSVHTGLVEEQYF	TGCAGCGTTCACACGGGACTGGTGGAGGAGCAGTACTTC	13	TRBV29-1	TRBJ2-7	NA	NA
CASSASPRRRDLYYEQYF	TGTGCCAGCAGTGCATCCCCGCGGCGGAGGGACCTTTACTACGAGCAGTACTTC	18	TRBV6-1	TRBJ2-7	NA	NA
CSACPDVQETQYF	TGCAGCGCTTGTCCGGATGTCCAAGAGACCCAGTACTTC	13	TRBV29-1	TRBJ2-5	NA	NA
CASSHQNTGELFF	TGTGCCAGCAGCCACCAAAACACCGGGGAGCTGTTTTTT	13	TRBV6-5	TRBJ2-2	NA	NA
CAWSGDSSGGQPQHF	TGTGCCTGGAGTGGCGACTCAAGCGGGGGTCAGCCCCAGCATTTT	15	TRBV30	TRBJ1-5	NA	NA
CASSLAAGVPEAFF	TGTGCCAGCAGCTTGGCCGCCGGGGTCCCTGAAGCTTTCTTT	14	TRBV5-8	TRBJ1-1	NA	NA
CASSIKELSYYGYTF	TGTGCCAGTAGTATCAAGGAATTAAGTTACTATGGCTACACCTTC	15	TRBV19	TRBJ1-2	NA	NA
CASSPLDRVDGNTIYF	TGTGCCAGCAGCCCCTTGGACAGGGTGGACGGAAACACCATATATTTT	16	TRBV28	TRBJ1-3	TRBD1	NA
CASSVARDETQYF	TGTGCCAGCAGCGTAGCCCGGGACGAGACCCAGTACTTC	13	TRBV9	TRBJ2-5	NA	NA
CASSFPRDLGGNTIYF	TGTGCCAGCAGCTTCCCCAGGGATCTTGGTGGAAACACCATATATTTT	16	TRBV7-2	TRBJ1-3	NA	NA
CASSLTRDMDRVNGYTF	TGTGCCAGCAGCTTAACACGGGATATGGACAGGGTAAACGGCTACACCTTC	17	TRBV7-2	TRBJ1-2	TRBD1	NA
CASSPMGTYEQYF	TGTGCCAGCTCACCAATGGGAACCTACGAGCAGTACTTC	13	TRBV18	TRBJ2-7	NA	NA
CASSLQGGNQPQHF	TGTGCCAGCAGCTTACAAGGAGGGAATCAGCCCCAGCATTTT	14	TRBV7-2	TRBJ1-5	NA	NA
CASSPGLFLYEQYF	TGTGCCAGCAGCCCGGGACTTTTTCTCTACGAGCAGTACTTC	14	TRBV11-2	TRBJ2-7	NA	once
CASSGGQGGYGYTF	TGTGCCAGCAGTGGGGGACAGGGCGGCTATGGCTACACCTTC	14	TRBV2	TRBJ1-2	TRBD1	NA
CASSSQGLTTGELFF	TGTGCCAGCAGCTCCCAGGGGCTAACCACCGGGGAGCTGTTTTTT	15	TRBV7-2	TRBJ2-2	NA	NA
CASSEGNSGNTIYF	TGCGCCAGCAGTGAAGGGAACTCTGGAAACACCATATATTTT	14	TRBV10-1	TRBJ1-3	NA	NA
CASSLLGDGETQYF	TGTGCCAGCAGCTTGTTGGGCGACGGGGAGACCCAGTACTTC	14	TRBV5-6	TRBJ2-5	NA	NA
CASSLGENTEAFF	TGTGCCAGCAGCTTAGGGGAAAACACTGAAGCTTTCTTT	13	TRBV7-7	TRBJ1-1	NA	NA
CASSPDRGVGAFF	TGTGCCAGCAGCCCGGACAGGGGCGTCGGAGCTTTCTTT	13	TRBV7-2	TRBJ1-1	TRBD1	NA
CASSVVAGWDSPLHF	TGTGCCAGCAGCGTAGTGGCCGGTTGGGATTCACCCCTCCACTTT	15	TRBV9	TRBJ1-6	NA	NA
CASSYSGTTSTDTQYF	TGTGCCAGCAGTTACTCTGGGACTACCAGCACAGATACGCAGTATTTT	16	TRBV6-6	TRBJ2-3	TRBD2	NA
CASSLQRQGLDGYTF	TGTGCCAGCAGTTTACAAAGACAGGGACTCGACGGCTACACCTTC	15	TRBV27	TRBJ1-2	TRBD1	NA
CAWSLLGTPYGYTF	TGTGCCTGGAGTCTCCTCGGGACCCCCTATGGCTACACCTTC	14	TRBV30	TRBJ1-2	NA	NA
CASSPFRAGADNEQFF	TGTGCCAGCAGTCCCTTCCGAGCGGGGGCCGACAATGAGCAGTTCTTC	16	TRBV6-9	TRBJ2-1	TRBD2	NA
CASSYSNREQYF	TGTGCCAGCAGTTACTCGAATCGGGAGCAGTACTTC	12	TRBV6-6	TRBJ2-7	NA	NA
CASSPPTGSYEQYF	TGTGCCAGCAGCCCACCGACAGGTTCCTACGAGCAGTACTTC	14	TRBV6-1	TRBJ2-7	NA	NA
CASSSTGGGIKTQYF	TGCGCCAGCAGCTCGACAGGAGGGGGGATAAAGACCCAGTACTTC	15	TRBV5-1	TRBJ2-5	NA	NA
CASSLSAAANYGYTF	TGTGCCAGCAGTTTATCGGCCGCGGCTAACTATGGCTACACCTTC	15	TRBV27	TRBJ1-2	NA	NA
CASSYSTGGDHEQYF	TGTGCCAGCAGTTACTCGACAGGGGGTGATCACGAGCAGTACTTC	15	TRBV6-5	TRBJ2-7	TRBD1	NA
CASSEGERQYGYTF	TGTGCCAGCAGCGAAGGGGAGCGGCAATATGGCTACACCTTC	14	TRBV9	TRBJ1-2	NA	NA
CASSPPGLAGGNEQFF	TGTGCCAGCAGCCCCCCCGGACTAGCGGGGGGCAATGAGCAGTTCTTC	16	TRBV7-3	TRBJ2-1	TRBD2	NA
CASSLGGDQPQHF	TGTGCCAGCAGCTTAGGAGGGGATCAGCCCCAGCATTTT	13	TRBV7-9	TRBJ1-5	NA	NA
CASSSEGPSQYF	TGTGCCAGCAGCTCCGAGGGACCCAGCCAGTACTTC	12	TRBV7-9	TRBJ2-7	NA	NA
CASSQVGLAGGEATQYF	TGTGCCAGCAGCCAAGTCGGACTAGCGGGGGGGGAAGCTACGCAGTATTTT	17	TRBV14	TRBJ2-3	TRBD2	NA
CASSLGSVEKLFF	TGTGCCAGCAGCTTAGGATCTGTTGAAAAACTGTTTTTT	13	TRBV7-8	TRBJ1-4	NA	NA
CASSALARDSTNTQYF	TGTGCCAGCAGCGCCCTCGCCCGGGACAGCACAAATACGCAGTATTTT	16	TRBV9	TRBJ2-3	TRBD1	NA
CASSQRQGAYQETQYF	TGTGCCAGCAGTCAAAGACAGGGGGCGTACCAAGAGACCCAGTACTTC	16	TRBV28	TRBJ2-5	TRBD1	NA
CASSWAGWDNEQFF	TGTGCCAGCAGTTGGGCCGGGTGGGACAATGAGCAGTTCTTC	14	TRBV11-2	TRBJ2-1	NA	NA
CASSTSRPFEQYF	TGTGCCAGCAGCACCTCTAGGCCGTTTGAGCAGTACTTC	13	TRBV28	TRBJ2-7	NA	NA
CASSFTGAHGNTIYF	TGTGCCAGCAGCTTCACAGGAGCCCATGGAAACACCATATATTTT	15	TRBV11-2	TRBJ1-3	NA	NA
CASRSTGASYEQYF	TGTGCCAGCAGATCGACAGGGGCCTCCTACGAGCAGTACTTC	14	TRBV2	TRBJ2-7	TRBD1	once
CASSSWTGPNEKLFF	TGTGCCAGCAGCTCGTGGACAGGGCCGAATGAAAAACTGTTTTTT	15	TRBV7-2	TRBJ1-4	TRBD1	NA
CASSAGTSGAPDTQYF	TGTGCCAGCAGCGCCGGGACTAGCGGGGCCCCAGATACGCAGTATTTT	16	TRBV7-3	TRBJ2-3	TRBD2	NA
CASSPGPTAANSPLHF	TGTGCCAGCAGCCCCGGGCCCACCGCGGCGAATTCACCCCTCCACTTT	16	TRBV11-2	TRBJ1-6	NA	NA
CASSPHLGYGYTF	TGTGCCAGCAGTCCACATCTGGGCTATGGCTACACCTTC	13	TRBV6-5	TRBJ1-2	NA	NA